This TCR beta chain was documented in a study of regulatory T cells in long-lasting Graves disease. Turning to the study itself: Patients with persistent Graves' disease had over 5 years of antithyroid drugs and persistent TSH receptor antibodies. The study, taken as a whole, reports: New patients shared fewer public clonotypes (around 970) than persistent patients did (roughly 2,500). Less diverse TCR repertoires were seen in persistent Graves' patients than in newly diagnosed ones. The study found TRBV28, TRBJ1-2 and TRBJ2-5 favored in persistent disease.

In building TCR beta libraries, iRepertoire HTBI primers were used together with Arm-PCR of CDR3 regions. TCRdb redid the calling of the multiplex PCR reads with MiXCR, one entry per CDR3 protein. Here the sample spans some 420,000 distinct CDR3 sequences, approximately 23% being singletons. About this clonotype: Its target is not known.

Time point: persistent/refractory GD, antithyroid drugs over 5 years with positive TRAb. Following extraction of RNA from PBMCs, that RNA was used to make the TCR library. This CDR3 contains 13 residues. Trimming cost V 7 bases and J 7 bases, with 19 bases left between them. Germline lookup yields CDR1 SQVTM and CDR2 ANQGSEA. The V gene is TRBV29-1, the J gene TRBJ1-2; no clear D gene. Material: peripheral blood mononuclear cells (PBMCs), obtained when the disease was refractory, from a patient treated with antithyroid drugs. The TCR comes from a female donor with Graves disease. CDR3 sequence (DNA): TGCAGCGCTGGGCTGCCAGGAGGGCTTGGCTACACCTTC. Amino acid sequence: CSAGLPGGLGYTF. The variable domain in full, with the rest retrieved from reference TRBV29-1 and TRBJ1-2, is SAVISQKPSRDICQRGTSLTIQCQVDSQVTMMFWYRQQPGQSLTLIATANQGSEATYESGFVIDKFPISRPNLTFSTLTVSNMSPEDSSIYLCSAGLPGGLGYTFGSGTRLTVV.